The T cell receptor (beta chain) described here comes from a study of monozygotic twins with inflammatory bowel disease (dated by TCRdb to between 2018 and 2021). Broadly, across the study: A total of some 30 monozygotic twin pairs were included in the full study, comprising nine German pairs (four IBD-concordant, five IBD-discordant) and 19 IBD-discordant Danish pairs. Each individual had, on average, about 151 000 unique TCRalpha sequences and 181 000 unique TCRbeta sequences available for analysis. Within discordant pairs, disease-associated traits were sought mainly by comparing IBD patients with their genetically identical healthy co-twins.

Receptors were amplified or captured by 5' RACE. The input for every TCR library was around 3.5 ug of total RNA. cDNA was synthesized with SMARTScribe reverse transcriptase in eight separate reactions per sample. During cDNA synthesis, unique molecular identifiers containing a 6-nucleotide sample barcode were introduced by template switching. Two nested PCRs of roughly 16 and 10 cycles amplified the TCRalpha and TCRbeta cDNA, and bead purification followed each PCR. Before amplification, the cDNA was treated with uracil DNA-glycosylase and purified using the QIAquick PCR purification kit. The second PCR was the step at which Illumina TruSeq-compatible adapters and sample-specific barcodes were added. TapeStation and Qubit were used to check library quality and concentration, and approximately 5 ng of each library went into the pool. Sequencing of pooled libraries was carried out on an Illumina HiSeq2500 single-index Rapid Run using 2 x 100 bp reads and custom sequencing primers. In the authors' own workflow: MiGEC version 1.2.6 was used for UMI-based consensus assembly, which corrected PCR and sequencing errors. V(D)J alignment, clonotype assembly and CDR3 extraction were performed with MiXCR version 2.1.1. To normalise gene usage, clonotype sharing and MAIT/NKT TCR abundance, the analysis used the top 1000, 10 000 and 20 000 clonotypes per sample. Diversity was computed as the inverse Simpson index with the vegan R package after downsampling to 27 000 UMIs. Statistical testing used paired Mann-Whitney U tests on the discordant twin pairs and applied Benjamini-Hochberg correction for multiple testing. Reprocessed by TCRdb, the reads give a single entry per CDR3 protein sequence, without DNA. What appears here as the V and J calls and clone size reflects TCRdb's work, not the paper's. This sample's table lists 420,000 or so distinct CDR3 sequences. The top ten hold more than 2% of the sample.

With respect to this clonotype: Its antigen has not been determined.

What the work shows at the level of the full study, not this receptor alone: Repertoire similarity did not differ between concordant and discordant twins, which could be due to limited statistical power. The results gave no support for a single strong signal or clonotype linked to IBD. Because patients received different immunosuppressive treatments, the repertoires may have picked up extra background noise and variability between individuals. Distinction between different T cell subtypes could not be achieved in the analysis. TCRbeta repertoire diversity, by inverse Simpson index, was decreased in IBD patients compared with their healthy co-twins. Compared with healthy twins, IBD patients shared fewer clonotypes with other individuals, and the difference was most pronounced in patients with signs of disease activity.

The CDR3 spans 15 residues, from the cysteine through the phenylalanine. A DNA sequence was not provided. In the germline V gene, CDR1 corresponds to MGHRA and CDR2 to YSYEKL. From each donor, an approximately 2.5 ml peripheral blood sample was collected into PAXgene tubes and stored at -80 degrees C. Without T cell sorting, total RNA was isolated from whole blood using the PAXgene blood miRNA kit on an automated QIAcube. Peripheral blood from monozygotic twin pairs who were concordant or discordant for inflammatory bowel disease underwent deep TCRalpha and TCRbeta repertoire profiling using unique molecular barcoding. Smoking habits were recorded for all twin pairs, with individuals classified as current, former or never smokers.

The V and J genes are TRBV4-1 and TRBJ1-1; without DNA, the TCRdb call of TRBD1 cannot be checked. Sequencing was performed on blood. This clonotype originated in a human donor with ulcerative colitis or Crohn's disease, or a healthy co-twin of an affected twin (not recorded which). CDR3 loop: CASSQMGQGSTEAFF.